This is a list of T cell receptor beta chains from one sample in a study of glioma-infiltrating T cells after dendritic cell vaccination. TCRdb's copy holds only in-frame clones and misses some; the assay was immunoSEQ multiplex PCR. Here the sample spans about 95,000 clones, over 65% being singletons. The sequenced sample was blood, obtained before dendritic cell vaccination. The origin of the receptors is a human donor with glioblastoma. Each CDR3 is given with its conserved first and last residue. The D gene is left open where the match is weak. Size is stated for part of the rows, as once, few or many counts, or as a class when the clone is expanded.

TRBV5-4,NA,TRBD2,TRBJ2-3,TGTGCCAGCAGGTGGTTAGCGGGAGGGCCGCCAGATACGCAGTATTTT,CASRWLAGGPPDTQYF
TRBV6-1,once,NA,TRBJ2-2,TGTGCCAGCCTGGGACTCCTATCCGGGGAGCTGTTTTTT,CASLGLLSGELFF
TRBV5-1,NA,NA,TRBJ2-5,TGCGCCAGCAGCTTGGAAGCTCAAGAGACCCAGTACTTC,CASSLEAQETQYF
TRBV7-3,NA,TRBD2,TRBJ2-2,TGTGCCAGCAGCTTTTATCGTCGGGAGGAGGGCGGGGAGCTGTTTTTT,CASSFYRREEGGELFF
TRBV6-6,NA,NA,TRBJ1-2,TGTGCCAGCAGTGACGGGGAGATCTATGGCTACACCTTC,CASSDGEIYGYTF
TRBV7-2,NA,TRBD1,TRBJ1-2,TGTGCCAGCAGCTTGGGACAGGGGGCTGGCTATGGCTACACCTTC,CASSLGQGAGYGYTF
TRBV25-1,NA,NA,TRBJ1-2,TGTGCCAGCAGTGATCCCCCAGGGCTCTACACCTTC,CASSDPPGLYTF
TRBV4-1,NA,TRBD1,TRBJ2-4,TGCGCCAGCAGCCAAAACACAGGGGGTTCCCACATTCAGTACTTC,CASSQNTGGSHIQYF
TRBV7-3,once,TRBD1,TRBJ2-1,TGTGCCAGCAGCTTAGGGACAGCTAAGTACAATGAGCAGTTCTTC,CASSLGTAKYNEQFF
TRBV18,NA,NA,TRBJ1-2,TGTGCCAGCTCACCCCAACCAGGGGTCGGCTACACCTTC,CASSPQPGVGYTF
TRBV6-5,NA,TRBD1,TRBJ1-2,TGTGCCAGCAGTACCCCGGGACAGGGAGACTATGGCTACACCTTC,CASSTPGQGDYGYTF
TRBV6-1,NA,TRBD2,TRBJ2-7,TGTGCCAGCAGCGGGAGGGCCCGCGACGAGCAGTACTTC,CASSGRARDEQYF
TRBV19,NA,TRBD2,TRBJ2-1,TGTGCCAGTACGAAGGGAGTAGCGGGATTCGCCAATGAGCAGTTCTTC,CASTKGVAGFANEQFF
TRBV27,NA,NA,TRBJ1-5,TGTGCCAGCAGTTTATGGGGCCAAAATCAGCCCCAGCATTTT,CASSLWGQNQPQHF
TRBV10-3,few,NA,TRBJ1-2,TGTGCCATCAGTGAGTCACTAAACTATGGCTACACCTTC,CAISESLNYGYTF
TRBV6-5,NA,TRBD1,TRBJ2-1,TGTGCCAGCAGTTACCAAGGACAGGGGAATTACAATGAGCAGTTCTTC,CASSYQGQGNYNEQFF
TRBV27,NA,TRBD2,TRBJ2-5,TGTGCCAGCAGTTTGAGGCTAGCGGGAGAAGAGACCCAGTACTTC,CASSLRLAGEETQYF
TRBV2,NA,TRBD1,TRBJ2-1,TGTGCCAGCAAGGGGGCCACCTACAATGAGCAGTTCTTC,CASKGATYNEQFF
TRBV19,once,TRBD2,TRBJ2-1,TGTGCCAGTAGTATCCAGCGGGAGAGCTATGAGCAGTTCTTC,CASSIQRESYEQFF
TRBV6-4,NA,NA,TRBJ2-2,TGTGCCAGCAGTGATCTCGGTGCGAACACCGGGGAGCTGTTTTTT,CASSDLGANTGELFF
TRBV19,NA,TRBD2,TRBJ2-3,TGTGCCAGTAGCGAGCTAGCGGGAGGCGATACGCAGTATTTT,CASSELAGGDTQYF
TRBV5-1,NA,NA,TRBJ1-2,TGCGCCAGCAGCTTAGGGGCCGAGGTGGGATATGGCTACACCTTC,CASSLGAEVGYGYTF
TRBV6-5,NA,NA,TRBJ1-1,TGTGCCAGCAGTTACCAAGGTCCCGGGGGAGGCACTGAAGCTTTCTTT,CASSYQGPGGGTEAFF
TRBV30,few,NA,TRBJ2-5,TGTGCCTGGGGCGGACACAAAGAGACCCAGTACTTC,CAWGGHKETQYF
TRBV5-1,NA,TRBD2,TRBJ2-5,TGCGCCAGCACCCCGGGTCCAGCGGGAGTGGAAGAGACCCAGTACTTC,CASTPGPAGVEETQYF
TRBV6-5,NA,TRBD2,TRBJ2-5,TGTGCCACGCGACTAGCGGGAGGGAACCAAGAGACCCAGTACTTC,CATRLAGGNQETQYF
TRBV29-1,NA,NA,TRBJ2-4,TGCAGCGGGCCGATCTCACTAGGCGGGGCCAAAAACATTCAGTACTTC,CSGPISLGGAKNIQYF
TRBV7-2,NA,NA,TRBJ1-5,TGTGCCAGCAGCTCCCAGTGGGGCAGCTACAATCAGCCCCAGCATTTT,CASSSQWGSYNQPQHF
TRBV15,NA,NA,TRBJ2-7,TGTGCCACCAGCAGAGAGCGGGGGCCCTACGAGCAGTACTTC,CATSRERGPYEQYF
TRBV7-6,NA,TRBD2,TRBJ2-5,TGTGCCAGCAGCCCCGGACTAGAAGAGACCCAGTACTTC,CASSPGLEETQYF
TRBV2,NA,NA,TRBJ2-7,TGTGCCAGCAGTGAAGCGGGAGTGGGCTACGAGCAGTACTTC,CASSEAGVGYEQYF
TRBV7-9,NA,NA,TRBJ1-2,TGTGCCAGCAGCCGGGAGGGAGGCTACACCTTC,CASSREGGYTF
TRBV5-1,NA,NA,TRBJ2-3,TGCGCCAGCAGCTCCCCTCCAGGGGGCGGGGGTCGAGGGTCAGATACGCAGTATTTT,CASSSPPGGGGRGSDTQYF
TRBV15,NA,TRBD2,TRBJ2-1,TGTGCCACCAGCAGAGCTTCCCTAGCGGGAGGATCCTACAATGAGCAGTTCTTC,CATSRASLAGGSYNEQFF
TRBV7-9,NA,NA,TRBJ1-2,TGTGCCAGCAGCTTAGTCGGGGGAGTTAACTATGGCTACACCTTC,CASSLVGGVNYGYTF
TRBV27,NA,TRBD1,TRBJ1-1,TGTGCCAGCAATTCTAGGACAGGGGTCACTGAAGCTTTCTTT,CASNSRTGVTEAFF
TRBV5-4,few,NA,TRBJ2-7,TGTGCCAGCAGCCTGGCGGGACACCTTTCCTACGAGCAGTACTTC,CASSLAGHLSYEQYF
TRBV6-5,NA,TRBD1,TRBJ1-5,TGTGCCAGCAGTGACACAGGGGGCAATCAGCCCCAGCATTTT,CASSDTGGNQPQHF
TRBV11-2,NA,TRBD2,TRBJ2-5,TGTGCCAGCAGCTACACGACTAGCGGGGAAGAGACCCAGTACTTC,CASSYTTSGEETQYF
TRBV7-9,NA,NA,TRBJ2-7,TGTGCCAGCAGCCCCACGGGGAGCTACGAGCAGTACTTC,CASSPTGSYEQYF
TRBV10-3,NA,NA,TRBJ1-3,TGTGCCGAACCCCGGGACATACCTCCTCTGGCAAACACCATATATTTT,CAEPRDIPPLANTIYF
TRBV4-1,once,NA,TRBJ2-7,TGCGCCAGCAGCCAAGATCCCACCATTCGGAGCGAGCAGTACTTC,CASSQDPTIRSEQYF